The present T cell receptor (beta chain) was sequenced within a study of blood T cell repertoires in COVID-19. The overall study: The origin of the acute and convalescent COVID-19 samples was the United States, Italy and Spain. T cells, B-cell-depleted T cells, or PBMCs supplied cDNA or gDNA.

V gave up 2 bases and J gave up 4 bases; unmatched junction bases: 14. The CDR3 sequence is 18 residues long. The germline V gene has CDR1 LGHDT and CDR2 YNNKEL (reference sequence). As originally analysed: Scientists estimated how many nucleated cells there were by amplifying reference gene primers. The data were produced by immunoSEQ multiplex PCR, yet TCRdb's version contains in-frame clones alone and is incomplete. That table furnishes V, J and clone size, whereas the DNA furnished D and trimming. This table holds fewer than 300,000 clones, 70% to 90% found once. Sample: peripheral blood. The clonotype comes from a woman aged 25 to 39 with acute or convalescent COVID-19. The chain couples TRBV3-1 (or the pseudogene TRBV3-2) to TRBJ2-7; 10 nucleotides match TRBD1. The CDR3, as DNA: TGTGCCAGCAGCCAAAGAACCGGGACAGGGGAGGTGTTGTACGAGCAGTACTTC. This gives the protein CASSQRTGTGEVLYEQYF.